The 9 T cell receptor beta chains given below trace back to one sample, sequenced in a study of stem cell transplantation in POMP-related autoinflammatory disease. Clones were sequenced by immunoSEQ multiplex PCR, and TCRdb holds only the in-frame ones, with some missing. The profile shows 20,000 to 30,000 clones, approximately 85% of them singletons. Sequenced here: CD4+ T cells from PBMCs, sampled before stem cell transplantation. These receptors were taken from a human donor with POMP-related autoinflammation and immune dysregulation (PRAID).

This clone is medium-sized in the sample. This chain connects TRBV5-5 to TRBJ2-7, with 7 bases aligning to TRBD1. This CDR3 has 16 amino acids. CDR1 is SGHKS, CDR2 YYEKEE, per germline (reference sequence). The V and J ends lost 4 bases and 2 bases, in that order; junction bases with no gene match: 12. The CDR3 spells CASSITGQLLTYEQYF. The CDR3, as DNA: TGTGCCAGCAGCATAACGGGACAGCTTCTAACCTACGAGCAGTACTTC.

This rearrangement joins TRBV19 to TRBJ2-5; a possible D gene is TRBD2 (6 bases). In germline, CDR1 is LNHDA, CDR2 SQIVND (reference sequence). With 6 bases removed from V and 2 bases from J, the gap between germline ends came to 19 bases. The CDR3 sequence is 16 residues long. Here the CDR3 reads CASSPSWAGSQETQYF. As DNA, the CDR3 is TGTGCCAGTAGCCCCTCTTGGGCGGGGTCACAAGAGACCCAGTACTTC.

The V gene is TRBV19, the J gene TRBJ2-5; D may be TRBD2 (5 bases). The germline gives CDR1 LNHDA, CDR2 SQIVND (reference sequence). The CDR3 contains 15 residues. V was trimmed by 3 bases and J by 5 bases, leaving 16 bases between them. The CDR3 protein is CASSMGRDPGETQYF. The CDR3 DNA reads TGTGCCAGTAGTATGGGTCGGGATCCGGGGGAGACCCAGTACTTC.

The chain links TRBV5-6 to TRBJ1-6, with D unclear. In germline, CDR1 is SGHDT, CDR2 YYEEEE. Trimming cost V 1 base and J 0 bases, with 5 bases left between them. The CDR3 totals 15 residues. As DNA, the CDR3 is TGTGCCAGCAGCTTGAGGAGCTCCTATAATTCACCCCTCCACTTT. It yields the protein CASSLRSSYNSPLHF.

The chain links TRBV30 to TRBJ1-5, with no clear D. From germline, CDR1 is GTSNPN and CDR2 SVGIG (reference sequence). The CDR3 length is 13 residues. V gave up 1 base and J gave up 6 bases, with 10 bases separating them. CDR3 sequence: CAWSGQVGQPQHF. CDR3 in DNA: TGTGCCTGGAGTGGCCAGGTGGGTCAGCCCCAGCATTTT.

The V and J genes are TRBV6-6 and TRBJ2-5; 11 bases match TRBD2. This CDR3 region has 16 residues. The germline gives CDR1 MNHNY, CDR2 SVGAGI (reference sequence). The V segment lost 2 bases and the J segment 4 bases; nucleotides outside the gene matches: 6. CDR3 region: CASSYLSGGASETQYF. DNA of the CDR3: TGTGCCAGCAGTTACCTTAGCGGGGGGGCGTCAGAGACCCAGTACTTC.

The V call is TRBV6-1, the J call TRBJ2-7; D possibly matches TRBD1 or TRBD2 (5 bases each). The CDR3 length is 15 residues. Germline V gene sequence: CDR1 MNHNS, CDR2 SASEGT. V was pared by 9 bases and J by 4 bases, with 22 bases between. CDR3 residues: CASFISGSPVYEQYF. The DNA of the CDR3 is TGTGCCAGTTTTATATCAGGGAGCCCGGTTTACGAGCAGTACTTC.

This chain links TRBV18 with TRBJ2-1; maybe TRBD2 (6 bases). Germline V CDR1 and CDR2: KGHSH, LQKENI. The CDR3 is 14 residues long. The ends were cut back, 3 bases at V and 10 bases at J, with 16 bases in the middle. CDR3 nucleotide sequence: TGTGCCAGCTCACCTCCGACTAGAGGAGCGGAGCAGTTCTTC. Protein: CASSPPTRGAEQFF.

The chain recombines TRBV19 with TRBJ2-7; 8 nucleotides agree with TRBD1. V gave up 7 bases and J gave up 4 bases; unmatched junction bases: 12. Germline CDR1 and CDR2: LNHDA and SQIVND (reference sequence). This CDR3 has 15 residues. The CDR3 here is CASTSGGQGFYEQYF. Here the CDR3 DNA reads TGTGCCAGTACCAGCGGAGGACAGGGTTTTTACGAGCAGTACTTC.